The present entry profiles one T cell receptor beta chain with its context. Its specificity is not known. After 5'RACE with constant-segment primers, TCR alpha and TCR beta cDNA libraries carrying sample barcodes and UMIs were obtained. TCRdb re-called the 5' RACE reads with MiXCR, one entry per CDR3 protein. The table shows under 250,000 distinct CDR3 sequences, with 15% occurring only once. The data derive from a study of T-cell memory formation after mild COVID-19. Study at large: Largely donor-specific sequence clusters came from two donors.

Study findings and constraints: Contracting clones from day 15 to 85 showed balanced CD4/CD8; later expanders favored CD4+. Contracting CD4+ clones lay largely in CM and EM, with CD8+ ones residing in EMRA.

Germline V gene lookup returns CDR1 DFQATT and CDR2 SNEGSKA (reference sequence). Deletions cut 0 bases from V and 5 bases from J, with 11 bases between. This CDR3 spans 14 amino acids. The sequenced material came from PBMCs or a T cell subset sorted from them (not recorded which). V and J are TRBV20-1 and TRBJ1-3, with a weak D call TRBD1 (5 bases). This receptor was obtained from an adult woman who had mild COVID-19 (a few samples of this study predate the infection). Cell type and time point are not known. The CDR3 sequence is CSARDRGFRNTIYF. CDR3 bases: TGCAGTGCTAGAGACCGGGGGTTTAGAAACACCATATATTTT.